This TCR beta chain originates from a study of glioma-infiltrating T cells. TCR alpha and beta CDR3 regions were amplified from RNA using iRepertoire nested multiplex PCR. TCRdb reanalysed the multiplex PCR reads using MiXCR and keeps one entry per CDR3 protein. The table has roughly 200,000 distinct CDR3 sequences, 32% seen once; the top ten hold 20%. Many counts were recorded for this clonotype. At one end the junction does not follow the germline gene, possibly because of a read error. Germline CDR1 and CDR2: SEHNR and FQNEAQ (reference sequence). The CDR3 sequence is 11 residues long. The chain couples TRBV7-9 to TRBJ2-7; D is possibly TRBD1 or TRBD2 (6 bases each). Sequenced sample: glioma tissue, nonneoplastic brain tissue, or PBMCs (not recorded which). The clonotype was recovered from a human donor with low-grade glioma or glioblastoma, undergoing nonglioma brain surgery, or in good health (not recorded which). The CDR3 loop reads CASSSNTGRHF. CDR3 nucleotides: TGTGCCAGCAGCTCTAATACAGGGAGGCACTTC.